What follows are 27 T cell receptor beta chains derived from one specimen sequenced in a study of shared clonotypes between healthy human individuals. Sequenced by immunoSEQ multiplex PCR; TCRdb stores in-frame clones only, minus some. The profile shows approximately 1,500,000 clones, under 99% of them singletons. Source material: naive CD4+ T cells sorted from blood. Regarding subset: CD45RA+ positively selected. The source is a man aged 25 to 40 in good health.

This chain joins TRBV18 and TRBJ2-5; TRBD1 agrees at 7 bases. Per germline, CDR1 KGHSH and CDR2 LQKENI. The CDR3 runs 12 residues. V was pared by 8 bases and J by 3 bases, with 3 bases of the junction left unmatched. As DNA, the CDR3 is TGTGCCAGCACAGGACAGGAAGAGACCCAGTACTTC. Translation gives CASTGQEETQYF.

The chain combines TRBV10-2 with TRBJ2-1, with D perhaps matching TRBD2 (6 bases). CDR1 WSHSY and CDR2 SAAADI come from the germline V gene. Between the trimmed V and J ends, which lost 3 bases and 5 bases, there was a span of 14 bases. The CDR3 runs 15 residues. CDR3 region: CASSDPGVRNNEQFF. The CDR3 bases are TGCGCCAGCAGTGATCCGGGGGTAAGGAACAATGAGCAGTTCTTC.

This chain joins TRBV19 and TRBJ2-7; 11 bases are a match to TRBD2. The CDR3 spans 15 residues. The V gene end was trimmed by 6 bases and the J gene end by 3 bases; junction bases not matched to a gene: 7. CDR1 LNHDA and CDR2 SQIVND come from the germline V gene (reference sequence). CDR3 loop: CASRQTGTSGYEQYF. In DNA, the CDR3 is TGTGCCAGTAGGCAAACCGGGACTAGCGGCTACGAGCAGTACTTC.

The chain has TRBV28 and TRBJ2-7; 7 bases agree with TRBD2. The CDR3 consists of 13 residues. J gave up 1 base and V 6 bases, and 3 bases lay outside the gene matches. Germline V gene data show CDR1 as MDHEN and CDR2 as SYDVKM. CDR3 sequence reads: CASRLGLSYEQYF. The CDR3, as DNA: TGTGCCAGCAGACTGGGACTATCCTACGAGCAGTACTTC.

The chain combines TRBV11-2 with TRBJ1-4; D might be TRBD1 (5 bases). This CDR3 has 13 residues. Germline V gene lookup returns CDR1 SGHAT and CDR2 FQNNGV. The V gene lost 3 bases and the J gene lost 8 bases, with 10 bases spanning the gap. The CDR3 protein is CASSLVRDEKLFF. The DNA of the CDR3 is TGTGCCAGCAGCTTGGTCAGGGACGAAAAACTGTTTTTT.

The CDR3 DNA reads TGTGCCAGCAGTGGTAACACAGGGGGCCCTAACTATGGCTACACCTTC. The encoded protein is CASSGNTGGPNYGYTF. The chain carries TRBV28 and TRBJ1-2; TRBD1 matches at 9 bases. CDR3 length: 16 residues. Germline values: CDR1 MDHEN, CDR2 SYDVKM. J gave up 0 bases and V 5 bases, and 7 bases lay outside the gene matches.

With respect to this clone: The sample holds other DNA sequences that translate to the same CDR3. This chain uses TRBV19 with TRBJ2-7, with 7 bases identical to TRBD2. CDR1 and CDR2 (germline): LNHDA, SQIVND (reference sequence). The CDR3 extends over 12 amino acids. Trimming at V came to 3 bases and at J to 6 bases, leaving 2 bases not matched to a gene. CDR3 DNA: TGTGCCAGTAGTATTACGGGGGGCGAGCAGTACTTC. This sequence encodes CASSITGGEQYF.

The genes are TRBV19 and TRBJ1-1; 9 bases are shared with TRBD1. J was trimmed by 0 bases and V by 3 bases; bases with no gene match: 5. The CDR3 contains 16 residues. In germline, CDR1 is LNHDA, CDR2 SQIVND (reference sequence). As DNA, the CDR3 is TGTGCCAGTAGTATCCGGACAGGGGCCATGAACACTGAAGCTTTCTTT. Translated, it gives CASSIRTGAMNTEAFF.

The chain employs TRBV5-4 and TRBJ2-2; TRBD1 matches 8 bases. V trimming: 4 bases; J trimming: 7 bases; junction bases outside the gene matches: 15. The germline V gene has CDR1 SGHNT and CDR2 YYREEE (reference sequence). The CDR3 spans 17 residues. The CDR3 reads CASSPALKQGVSGELFF. Here the CDR3 DNA reads TGTGCCAGCAGCCCGGCTTTAAAACAGGGGGTGAGCGGGGAGCTGTTTTTT. Combining the CDR3 with reference TRBV5-4 and TRBJ2-2 gives the whole variable domain ETGVTQSPTHLIKTRGQQVTLRCSSQSGHNTVSWYQQALGQGPQFIFQYYREEENGRGNFPPRFSGLQFPNYSSELNVNALELDDSALYLCASSPALKQGVSGELFFGEGSRLTVL.

V is TRBV6-6 and J is TRBJ1-1; possible D gene TRBD1, 6 bases. CDR3 length: 10 residues. Trimming shortened V by 5 bases and J by 8 bases, and 6 bases separated the two germline ends. Germline V lookup: CDR1 MNHNY, CDR2 SVGAGI (reference sequence). CDR3 in DNA: TGTGCCAGCAGTCAGGGGGAAGCTTTCTTT. This gives the protein CASSQGEAFF.

In this sample, this clone turned up once. The CDR3 DNA follows: TGTGCCAGCAGTGACAGGACTAGCGGGAGGGGGTATGAGCAGTTCTTC. Its translation is CASSDRTSGRGYEQFF. The chain uses TRBV2 and TRBJ2-1, with 15 bases aligning to TRBD2. Germline assignment: CDR1 SNHLY and CDR2 FYNNEI. The junction had 5 bases not matched to a gene; V was cut back by 3 bases and J by 8 bases. This CDR3 is built from 16 residues.

The chain couples TRBV19 to TRBJ1-3; D gene ambiguous. Looked up from germline, CDR1 is LNHDA and CDR2 is SQIVND (reference sequence). CDR3 size: 17 residues. The ends were cut back, 3 bases at V and 1 base at J, with 16 bases in the middle. CDR3 sequence reads: CASSILGSALSGNTIYF. CDR3 DNA: TGTGCCAGTAGTATCCTGGGGAGCGCCTTGTCTGGAAACACCATATATTTT.

As DNA, the CDR3 is TGTGCCAGTACCTCCAGCGGGGACAGCACAGATACGCAGTATTTT. Its protein is CASTSSGDSTDTQYF. The V and J genes are TRBV19 and TRBJ2-3, with 7 bases fitting TRBD2. Trimming took 7 bases from V and 0 from J; bases not matched to a gene: 7. This CDR3 is built from 15 residues. Germline CDR1 and CDR2: LNHDA and SQIVND (reference sequence).

The chain combines TRBV6-5 with TRBJ1-1; TRBD1 matches 10 bases. This CDR3 has 14 amino acids. After removal of 7 bases from V and 7 bases from J, the junction contained 9 bases not matched to a gene. Germline V gene lookup returns CDR1 MNHEY and CDR2 SVGAGI. CDR3 loop: CASNRDRGLREAFF. The CDR3 DNA reads TGTGCCAGCAACAGGGACAGGGGTCTTCGTGAAGCTTTCTTT.

The genes are TRBV18 and TRBJ2-7, with TRBD1 as a possible D gene (6 bases). The CDR3 runs 14 residues. Between the trimmed V and J ends, which lost 2 bases and 2 bases, there was a span of 10 bases. Germline assignment: CDR1 KGHSH and CDR2 LQKENI. In nucleotides, the CDR3 is TGTGCCAGCTCACCAGAGACAGGAGCCTACGAGCAGTACTTC. As protein: CASSPETGAYEQYF. The entire variable domain, with the rest obtained from reference TRBV18 and TRBJ2-7, is as follows: NAGVMQNPRHLVRRRGQEARLRCSPMKGHSHVYWYRQLPEEGLKFMVYLQKENIIDESGMPKERFSAEFPKEGPSILRIQQVVRGDSAAYFCASSPETGAYEQYFGPGTRLTVT.

The V call is TRBV6-6, the J call TRBJ2-1, with D unresolved. Germline-derived CDR1 and CDR2 are MNHNY and SVGAGI (reference sequence). The ends were cut back, 7 bases at V and 4 bases at J, with 11 bases in the middle. The CDR3 totals 13 residues. CDR3 region: CASTIDGYNEQFF. CDR3 nucleotides: TGTGCCAGCACCATAGACGGGTACAATGAGCAGTTCTTC.

The V and J genes are TRBV21-1 and TRBJ1-1. TRBV21-1 is flagged as a pseudogene. The CDR3 runs 13 residues. This CDR3 reads CASSKVRDTEAFF. DNA of the CDR3: TGTGCCAGCAGCAAAGTCCGAGACACTGAAGCTTTCTTT.

The chain's CDR3 is CASSSGPDRDEAFF. The CDR3 DNA is TGCGCCAGCAGCTCCGGCCCGGACAGGGACGAAGCTTTCTTT. The chain has TRBV5-1 and TRBJ1-1; the match to TRBD1 covers 8 bases. Germline V gene sequence: CDR1 SGHRS, CDR2 YFSETQ. The V gene end was trimmed by 3 bases and the J gene end by 8 bases; junction bases not matched to a gene: 9. This CDR3 region has 14 residues.

On this clone itself: This could be a read error, since a much larger clone is one nucleotide away. This CDR3 is also generated by other DNA sequences in the sample. The chain has TRBV28 and TRBJ1-1; D call uncertain. Trimming pared 3 bases from V and 3 bases from J, leaving 2 bases between. Germline lookup yields CDR1 MDHEN and CDR2 SYDVKM. This CDR3 has 11 amino acids. The CDR3 loop is CASSLYTEAFF. The CDR3 region has the DNA TGTGCCAGCAGTTTGTACACTGAAGCTTTCTTT.

This chain links TRBV7-9 with TRBJ2-7; 7 bases are shared with TRBD2. J was trimmed by 6 bases and V by 5 bases; bases with no gene match: 16. The CDR3 spans 16 residues. Germline V gene data show CDR1 as SEHNR and CDR2 as FQNEAQ (reference sequence). The CDR3: CASSNSHRWEGLEQYF. The CDR3 DNA follows: TGTGCCAGCAGCAACAGCCACCGTTGGGAGGGCCTCGAGCAGTACTTC.

V usage is TRBV5-4 and J usage is TRBJ2-2; 7 bases line up with TRBD1. The CDR3 has 15 amino acids. Germline-derived CDR1 and CDR2 are SGHNT and YYREEE (reference sequence). After removal of 3 bases from V and 2 bases from J, the junction contained 4 bases not matched to a gene. Written as DNA, the CDR3 is TGTGCCAGCAGCTCTAGACAGGGCAACACCGGGGAGCTGTTTTTT. Its translation is CASSSRQGNTGELFF.

The chain has TRBV18 and TRBJ2-5; D perhaps matches TRBD1 (5 bases). V dropped 2 bases and J dropped 3 bases, with 7 bases sitting between them. CDR1 and CDR2 (germline): KGHSH, LQKENI. The length of the CDR3 is 13 residues. CDR3 region: CASSPGQEETQYF. The DNA for the CDR3 is TGTGCCAGCTCACCAGGACAAGAAGAGACCCAGTACTTC.

A remark on this clone: Relative to the germline gene, one junction end is altered; a read error may explain this. This chain connects TRBV18 to TRBJ2-1, with 11 bases lining up with TRBD2. The CDR3 extends over 15 amino acids. Germline V CDR1 and CDR2: KGHSH, LQKENI. CDR3: CASTPLGTSGNEQFF. The DNA of the CDR3 is TGTGCCAGCACACCGCTCGGGACTAGCGGCAATGAGCAGTTCTTC.

This sequence joins TRBV30 and TRBJ2-7; TRBD2 aligns across 9 bases. The CDR3 runs 14 residues. The trim removed 5 bases at V and 2 bases at J, leaving 7 bases unmatched. Germline assignment: CDR1 GTSNPN and CDR2 SVGIG (reference sequence). The CDR3 region is CAWEPTSGAYEQYF. Here the CDR3 DNA reads TGTGCCTGGGAACCGACTAGCGGTGCCTACGAGCAGTACTTC.

This chain links TRBV28 with TRBJ2-2; the D gene is possibly TRBD1 (5 bases). Trimming shortened V by 1 base and J by 1 base, and 10 bases separated the two germline ends. This CDR3 contains 16 residues. Germline CDR1 reads MDHEN; CDR2 reads SYDVKM. The chain's CDR3 is CASSLYPGMNTGELFF. The DNA of the CDR3 is TGTGCCAGCAGTTTATATCCAGGGATGAACACCGGGGAGCTGTTTTTT.

The rearrangement links TRBV10-1 to TRBJ2-3; 8 nucleotides line up with TRBD2. Trimming cost V 5 bases and J 0 bases; bases outside gene matches: 1. The germline V gene has CDR1 WNHNN and CDR2 SYGVQD (reference sequence). There are 14 residues in the CDR3. The CDR3 DNA follows: TGCGCCAGCAGTTCTAGCGGGAGCACAGATACGCAGTATTTT. The encoded protein is CASSSSGSTDTQYF.

V and J are TRBV6-5 and TRBJ2-3; 7 bases align to TRBD1. This CDR3 has 15 amino acids. V gave up 6 bases and J gave up 0 bases; unmatched junction bases: 6. CDR1 is MNHEY and CDR2 is SVGAGI in the germline V gene. Written as DNA, the CDR3 is TGTGCCAGCAGGCCCGACAGGGCTAGCACAGATACGCAGTATTTT. Amino acid sequence: CASRPDRASTDTQYF.